Sequencing of this T cell receptor (beta chain) was carried out in a study of T cell repertoires in cytomegalovirus infection. TCRdb reprocessed the reads with MiXCR, giving one entry per CDR3 protein. The repertoire holds fewer than 550,000 distinct CDR3 sequences, with around 10% as singletons. Trimming removed 4 bases at V and 8 bases at J, with 17 bases between. This CDR3 is built from 14 residues. Germline-derived CDR1 and CDR2 are MDHEN and SYDVKM. This TCR came from a human donor in good health (CMV status not recorded). Some clones in this sample may be carry-over from other donors' samples. Sequencing was carried out using PBMCs. This chain joins TRBV28 and TRBJ1-2, with D hard to call. The DNA for the CDR3 is TGTGCCAGCAGTTCTTCCGACGGGAAGGGAGGCTACACCTTC. Residues: CASSSSDGKGGYTF.